These 26 T cell receptor beta chains originate from one sample sequenced in a study of PD-1 blockade in classical Hodgkin lymphoma. All patients relapsed after autologous stem cell transplantation, and brentuximab vedotin exposure varied. The protocol was immunoSEQ multiplex PCR, while the TCRdb copy is restricted to in-frame clones and leaves out a portion. The sample carries some 64,000 clones, approximately 89% recorded once. This material consisted of peripheral blood mononuclear cells (PBMCs), taken at baseline. These receptors originate from a human donor with classical Hodgkin lymphoma.

V usage is TRBV18 and J usage is TRBJ1-1, with D perhaps TRBD1 (5 bases). Trimming took 2 bases from V and 5 from J, leaving 12 bases between them. The germline V gene has CDR1 KGHSH and CDR2 LQKENI. There are 14 residues in the CDR3. The CDR3, as DNA: TGTGCCAGCTCACCAGTTGCAGGGCTAACTGAAGCTTTCTTT. Its protein is CASSPVAGLTEAFF.

The rearrangement joins TRBV7-9 to TRBJ2-7; D is possibly TRBD1 or TRBD2 (5 bases each). Germline values: CDR1 SEHNR, CDR2 FQNEAQ (reference sequence). This CDR3 has 14 residues. Deletions cut 4 bases from V and 5 bases from J, with 15 bases between. The CDR3: CASSSGTGHHEQYF. The DNA for the CDR3 is TGTGCCAGCAGCTCGGGGACGGGCCACCACGAGCAGTACTTC. The variable domain in full, with the rest retrieved from reference TRBV7-9 and TRBJ2-7, is DTGVSQNPRHKITKRGQNVTFRCDPISEHNRLYWYRQTLGQGPEFLTYFQNEAQLEKSRLLSDRFSAERPKGSFSTLEIQRTEQGDSAMYLCASSSGTGHHEQYFGPGTRLTVT.

J is TRBJ2-1 and V is TRBV5-1, with D possibly matching TRBD2 (6 bases). The CDR3 is 15 amino acids. V was clipped by 4 bases and J by 4 bases, with 15 bases between them. Germline CDR1 is SGHRS and CDR2 is YFSETQ. The CDR3 reads CASSPGTPPYNEQFF. Here the CDR3 DNA reads TGCGCCAGCAGCCCCGGGACTCCGCCGTACAATGAGCAGTTCTTC.

This chain joins TRBV7-9 and TRBJ1-1; D is undetermined. V was clipped by 3 bases and J by 4 bases, with 12 bases between them. This CDR3 comprises 14 residues. Per germline, CDR1 SEHNR and CDR2 FQNEAQ (reference sequence). CDR3 protein: CASSLSSVVTEAFF. Written as DNA, the CDR3 is TGTGCCAGCAGCTTGTCGAGTGTGGTCACTGAAGCTTTCTTT.

The chain is built from TRBV30 and TRBJ1-3; tentative D call: TRBD1 (5 bases). Trimming took 3 bases from V and 0 from J, leaving 15 bases between them. This CDR3 has 16 amino acids. CDR1 and CDR2 (germline): GTSNPN, SVGIG (reference sequence). The DNA of the CDR3 is TGTGCCTGGAGCGGAGTGGGGCAGAACTCTGGAAACACCATATATTTT. The encoded protein is CAWSGVGQNSGNTIYF.

The chain carries TRBV11-3 and TRBJ2-1; D is undetermined. Per the germline V gene, CDR1 is SGHNT and CDR2 is YENEEA. The germline V and J ends were trimmed by 1 base and 4 bases, with 5 bases remaining between them. The CDR3 extends over 13 amino acids. CDR3 sequence (DNA): TGTGCCAGCAGCTTAGGGCCTTACAATGAGCAGTTCTTC. As protein: CASSLGPYNEQFF.

J is TRBJ1-1 and V is TRBV6-5; a possible D gene is TRBD1 (5 bases). Trimming removed 8 bases from V and 7 bases from J, with 8 bases in between. Germline V gene sequence: CDR1 MNHEY, CDR2 SVGAGI. This CDR3 spans 10 amino acids. This CDR3 is CASRDGEAFF. CDR3 coding DNA: TGTGCCAGCCGGGACGGTGAAGCTTTCTTT.

CDR3 amino acids: CASSDLKDTEAFF. The CDR3 bases are TGTGCCAGTAGTGACCTAAAGGACACTGAAGCTTTCTTT. V and J are TRBV19 and TRBJ1-1; unclear D gene. Germline V lookup: CDR1 LNHDA, CDR2 SQIVND (reference sequence). CDR3 size: 13 residues. V lost 5 bases and J 3 bases, leaving 10 bases between the germline ends.

This chain joins TRBV30 and TRBJ1-5; D unclear. The length of the CDR3 is 16 residues. Trimming cost V 0 bases and J 3 bases, with 15 bases left between them. Germline V lookup: CDR1 GTSNPN, CDR2 SVGIG (reference sequence). The CDR3 sequence: CAWSVGSYLDNQPQHF. The CDR3 DNA is TGTGCCTGGAGTGTCGGCAGCTACTTAGACAATCAGCCCCAGCATTTT.

The chain uses TRBV11-2 and TRBJ2-5; D remains unclear. CDR1 is SGHAT, CDR2 FQNNGV, per germline. The CDR3 extends over 14 amino acids. V was cut by 5 bases and J by 5 bases, with 15 bases left in between. This CDR3 is CASSPTRSLETQYF. Here the CDR3 DNA reads TGTGCCAGCAGCCCCACGCGGTCCCTGGAGACCCAGTACTTC.

This clone was detected once. The chain couples TRBV27 to TRBJ2-3; D is undetermined. The germline V and J ends were trimmed by 0 bases and 1 base, with 29 bases remaining between them. Per the germline V gene, CDR1 is MNHEY and CDR2 is SMNVEV (reference sequence). CDR3 size: 22 residues. CDR3 in amino acids: CASSLSVYVRCSAKVGTDTQYF. The CDR3 region has the DNA TGTGCCAGCAGTTTATCGGTTTACGTTCGATGTTCGGCGAAAGTGGGCACAGATACGCAGTATTTT.

The chain carries TRBV7-9 and TRBJ1-2, with 9 bases that match TRBD1. The germline V gene encodes CDR1 SEHNR and CDR2 FQNEAQ (reference sequence). The CDR3 has 15 residues. The junction had 8 bases not matched to a gene; V was cut back by 5 bases and J by 4 bases. CDR3 bases: TGTGCCAGCAGCCACGCGGACAGGGGTGTCTATGGCTACACCTTC. Residues: CASSHADRGVYGYTF.

V is TRBV7-2 and J is TRBJ1-3, with 9 bases that match TRBD1. The V segment lost 8 bases and the J segment 2 bases; nucleotides outside the gene matches: 1. This CDR3 spans 13 amino acids. Germline CDR1 is SGHTA and CDR2 is FQGNSA. CDR3 DNA: TGTGCCAGCCGACAGGGGGCTGGAAACACCATATATTTT. Protein product: CASRQGAGNTIYF.

The rearrangement joins TRBV11-2 to TRBJ1-4; D is undetermined. V shed 1 base and J shed 0 bases, with 18 bases lying between them. Germline V lookup: CDR1 SGHAT, CDR2 FQNNGV. CDR3 length equals 19 residues. The DNA of the CDR3 is TGTGCCAGCAGCTTAGCCTGGCAGCGCGTAACCGCAACTAATGAAAAACTGTTTTTT. This sequence encodes CASSLAWQRVTATNEKLFF.

This clone came up once. The J gene is TRBJ2-3, the V gene TRBV4-3; D not resolved. This CDR3 has 17 amino acids. Germline lookup yields CDR1 LGHNA and CDR2 YSLEER. The ends were cut back, 0 bases at V and 0 bases at J, with 13 bases in the middle. DNA of the CDR3: TGCGCCAGCAGCCAAGATGTGTTAGCTATAAGCACAGATACGCAGTATTTT. It encodes CASSQDVLAISTDTQYF.

This clone was recorded a few times. The J gene is TRBJ1-1, the V gene TRBV30; TRBD1 matches 7 bases. CDR1 and CDR2 from the germline V gene are GTSNPN and SVGIG (reference sequence). The V segment lost 1 base and the J segment 3 bases; nucleotides outside the gene matches: 5. CDR3 length: 14 amino acids. The CDR3 is CAWSAFTGDTEAFF. CDR3 nucleotide sequence: TGTGCCTGGAGTGCCTTTACAGGGGACACTGAAGCTTTCTTT.

This clone was seen only once. The rearrangement joins TRBV7-2 to TRBJ2-7; D is unresolved. V lost 0 bases and J 6 bases, leaving 9 bases between the germline ends. The CDR3 runs 13 residues. Per the germline V gene, CDR1 is SGHTA and CDR2 is FQGNSA. CDR3 nucleotides: TGTGCCAGCAGCTTAGCGCGGCGTGGCGAGCAGTACTTC. It codes for CASSLARRGEQYF.

The V gene is TRBV6-6, the J gene TRBJ1-5; D call uncertain. CDR3 length equals 12 residues. With 3 bases removed from V and 5 bases from J, the gap between germline ends came to 5 bases. CDR1 and CDR2 from the germline V gene are MNHNY and SVGAGI (reference sequence). CDR3 region: CASSYGDQPQHF. The DNA for the CDR3 is TGTGCCAGCAGTTATGGGGATCAGCCCCAGCATTTT.

The chain is built from TRBV18 and TRBJ1-2, with 7 nucleotides matching TRBD1. Germline assignment: CDR1 KGHSH and CDR2 LQKENI. The CDR3 sequence is 12 residues long. The V gene end was trimmed by 6 bases and the J gene end by 6 bases; junction bases not matched to a gene: 4. The CDR3 coding sequence is TGTGCCAGCTCCCCAGGGGGGAATGGCTACACCTTC. Translated, it gives CASSPGGNGYTF.

The chain joins TRBV18 to TRBJ1-2; 7 bases map to TRBD1. The CDR3 is 16 amino acids. V gave up 1 base and J gave up 5 bases; unmatched junction bases: 10. The germline V gene encodes CDR1 KGHSH and CDR2 LQKENI. CDR3 nucleotide sequence: TGTGCCAGCTCACCACTGGAAGGAGGGGGCCGGTATGGCTACACCTTC. Amino acids: CASSPLEGGGRYGYTF.

The J gene is TRBJ1-2, the V gene TRBV6-6, with 7 nucleotides matching TRBD1. Germline V gene sequence: CDR1 MNHNY, CDR2 SVGAGI (reference sequence). CDR3 length: 16 residues. J gave up 8 bases and V 0 bases, and 12 bases lay outside the gene matches. The CDR3 DNA reads as TGTGCCAGCAGTTACTCGGGGAAGGGGGCATGGCACGGCTACACCTTC. Amino acids: CASSYSGKGAWHGYTF.

The chain employs TRBV6-6 and TRBJ1-6; D gene unclear. The CDR3 is made up of 13 amino acids. Germline V gives CDR1 MNHNY, CDR2 SVGAGI (reference sequence). Trimming cost V 4 bases and J 7 bases, with 8 bases left between them. The CDR3 DNA reads as TGTGCCAGCAGTTTGACTGAGAATTCACCCCTCCACTTT. Translated, it gives CASSLTENSPLHF.

This sequence joins TRBV19 and TRBJ1-5; D remains unclear. Trimming pared 5 bases from V and 1 base from J, leaving 6 bases between. The CDR3 has 13 amino acids. Germline V CDR1 and CDR2: LNHDA, SQIVND (reference sequence). The chain's CDR3 is CASSRFSNQPQHF. The CDR3 region has the DNA TGTGCCAGTAGTCGATTCAGCAATCAGCCCCAGCATTTT.

The V gene is TRBV12-1, the J gene TRBJ2-2. TRBV12-1 is a documented pseudogene. This CDR3 has 14 residues. This chain's CDR3 is CASSFCHNTGELFF. CDR3 sequence (DNA): TGTGCCAGCAGCTTTTGCCATAACACCGGGGAGCTGTTTTTT.

The chain joins TRBV7-6 to TRBJ2-3, with 8 bases identical to TRBD2. This CDR3 spans 18 amino acids. CDR1 is SGHVS and CDR2 is FNYEAQ in the germline V gene. The ends lost 2 bases at V and 0 bases at J; junction bases unmatched: 10. The DNA of the CDR3 is TGTGCCAGCAGCTTAATCCAGCGGGGGTCAACTAGCACAGATACGCAGTATTTT. Translating gives CASSLIQRGSTSTDTQYF.

The CDR3 spells CATTQGIISNYGYTF. The CDR3 DNA reads TGTGCCACAACGCAGGGGATAATTTCTAACTATGGCTACACCTTC. The genes are TRBV19 and TRBJ1-2, with TRBD1 as a possible D gene (6 bases). This CDR3 comprises 15 residues. V lost 10 bases and J 0 bases, leaving 18 bases between the germline ends. The germline CDR1 and CDR2 sequences are LNHDA and SQIVND (reference sequence).